These 2 T cell receptor beta chains originate from one sample sequenced in a study of graft-versus-host responses after intestinal transplantation. Libraries were prepared by immunoSEQ multiplex PCR; TCRdb keeps only in-frame clonotypes and omits some of them. The sample lists 23,000 or so clones, around nine tenths seen once, with around 2% in the top ten. This sample comprised PBMCs, obtained 39 to 40 days after intestinal transplant. These receptor sequences come from a human patient who received an intestinal transplant, so some T cells may come from the graft donor.

In DNA, the CDR3 is TGTGCCAGCAGCCGGGACAGCTCTGGAAACACCATATATTTT. Its translation is CASSRDSSGNTIYF. The chain couples TRBV5-4 to TRBJ1-3, with 7 bases aligning to TRBD1. Germline V gene data show CDR1 as SGHNT and CDR2 as YYREEE (reference sequence). V shed 4 bases and J 0 bases; nucleotides not matched to a gene: 1. The CDR3 sequence is 14 residues long.

CDR3 bases: TGTGCCAGCAGCCAATCGAAGGGGCTAGGGCAGTTCTTC. Protein: CASSQSKGLGQFF. This chain links TRBV6-5 with TRBJ2-1; tentative D call: TRBD1 (5 bases). CDR3 length: 13 residues. Trimming removed 6 bases from V and 12 bases from J, with 18 bases in between. CDR1 is MNHEY and CDR2 is SVGAGI in the germline V gene.